This T cell receptor beta chain is from a study of control samples from healthy donors and cancer patients. CDR3 length: 15 amino acids. V lost 5 bases and J lost 3; bases outside the gene matches: 5. Germline loops: CDR1 SGHTA, CDR2 FQGNSA. Profiled with immunoSEQ multiplex PCR; TCRdb holds only in-frame clones, not every one. The data show over 10,000 clones, 85% to 95% seen once. V usage is TRBV7-2 and J usage is TRBJ2-2; 8 bases align to TRBD1. This TCR came from a man older than 75 with lung cancer. Specimen: PBMCs. CDR3: CASSATGAHTGELFF. The DNA for the CDR3 is TGTGCCAGCAGCGCGACAGGGGCGCACACCGGGGAGCTGTTTTTT.